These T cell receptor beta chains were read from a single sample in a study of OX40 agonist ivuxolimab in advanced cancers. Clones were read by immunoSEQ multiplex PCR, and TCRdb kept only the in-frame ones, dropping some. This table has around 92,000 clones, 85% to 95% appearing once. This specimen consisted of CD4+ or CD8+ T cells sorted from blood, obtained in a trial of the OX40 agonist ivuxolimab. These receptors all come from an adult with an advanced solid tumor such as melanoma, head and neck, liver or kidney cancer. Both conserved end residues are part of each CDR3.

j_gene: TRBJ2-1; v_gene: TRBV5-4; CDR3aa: CASSSGTSGSTEQFF
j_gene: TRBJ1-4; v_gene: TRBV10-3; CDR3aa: CAISDRQTNEKLFF
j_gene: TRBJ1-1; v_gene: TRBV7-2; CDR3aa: CASTEKNTEAFF
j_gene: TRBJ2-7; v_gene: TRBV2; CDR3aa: CASSDYNEQYF
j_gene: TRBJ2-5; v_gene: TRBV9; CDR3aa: CASSLGGQGFQETQYF
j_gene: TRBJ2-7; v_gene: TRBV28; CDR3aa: CASSGQAMTQSYEQYF
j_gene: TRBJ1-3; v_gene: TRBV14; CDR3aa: CASRPYAGNTIYF
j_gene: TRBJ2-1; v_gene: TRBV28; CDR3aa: CAILAGGYNEQFF
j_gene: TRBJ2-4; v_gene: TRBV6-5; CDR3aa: CASSYSTLSAIQYF
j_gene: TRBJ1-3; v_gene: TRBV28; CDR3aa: CASSLAAVSGNTIYF
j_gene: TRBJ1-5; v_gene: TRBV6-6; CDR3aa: CASRDSNQPQHF
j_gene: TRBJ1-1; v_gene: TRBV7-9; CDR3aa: CASRQSGGEGEAFF
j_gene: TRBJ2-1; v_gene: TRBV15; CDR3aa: CATRREGGAGEQFF
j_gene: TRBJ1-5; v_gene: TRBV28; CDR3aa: CASSSPRGSQPQHF
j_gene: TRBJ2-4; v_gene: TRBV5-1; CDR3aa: CASSSEPYAKNIQYF
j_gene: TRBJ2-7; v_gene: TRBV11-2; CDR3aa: CASSLVFDGYEPYEQYF
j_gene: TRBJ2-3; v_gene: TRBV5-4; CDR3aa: CASSLEGDTQYF
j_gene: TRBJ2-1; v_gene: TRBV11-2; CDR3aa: CASSLTGSWYNEQFF
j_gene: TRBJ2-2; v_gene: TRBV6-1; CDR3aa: CASSEVGTLTNTGELFF
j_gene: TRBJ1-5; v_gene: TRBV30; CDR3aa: CAWSVLDRGSQPQHF
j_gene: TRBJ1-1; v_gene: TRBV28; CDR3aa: CASSLNAGAEAFF
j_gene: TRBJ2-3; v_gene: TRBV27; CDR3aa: CASSLNTGGDTQYF
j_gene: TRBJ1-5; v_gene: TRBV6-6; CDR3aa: CASSYVPGGQPQHF
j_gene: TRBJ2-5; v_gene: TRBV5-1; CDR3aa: CASSLMGARETQYF
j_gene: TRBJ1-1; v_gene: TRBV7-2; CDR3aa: CASSPLSWVSGNTEAFF
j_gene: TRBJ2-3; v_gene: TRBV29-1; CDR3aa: CSVENPTSGSTDTQYF
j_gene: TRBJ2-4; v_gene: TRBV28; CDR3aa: CASSLPYGGGLDIQYF
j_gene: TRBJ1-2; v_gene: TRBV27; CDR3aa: CASSFEGSYGYTF
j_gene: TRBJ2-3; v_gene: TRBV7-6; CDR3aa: CASSPATSFTDTQYF
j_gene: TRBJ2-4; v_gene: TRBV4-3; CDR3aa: CASSQGQGQKYF
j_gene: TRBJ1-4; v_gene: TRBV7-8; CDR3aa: CASSLESFQKLFF
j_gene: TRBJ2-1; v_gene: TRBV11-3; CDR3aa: CASSLIGLGSYNEQFF
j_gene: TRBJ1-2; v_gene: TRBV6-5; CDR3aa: CASRSGRQRPYGYTF
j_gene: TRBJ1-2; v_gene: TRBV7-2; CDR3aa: CASSFDAGGNGYTF
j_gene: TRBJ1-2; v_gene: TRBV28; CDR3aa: CASSLVGDQANYGYTF
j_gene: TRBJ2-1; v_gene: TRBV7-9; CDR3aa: CASSSPRPEQFF
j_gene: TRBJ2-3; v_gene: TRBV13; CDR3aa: CASSLLAASTDTQYF
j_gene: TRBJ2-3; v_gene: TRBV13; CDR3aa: CASSLVGGTDTQYF
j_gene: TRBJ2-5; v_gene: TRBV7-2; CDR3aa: CASSLARETQYF
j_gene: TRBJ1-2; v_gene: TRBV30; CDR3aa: CAWSIVAPNYGYTF
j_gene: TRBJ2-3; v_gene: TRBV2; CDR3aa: CASSGGASGSTDTQYF
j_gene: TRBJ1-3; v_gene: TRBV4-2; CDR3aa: CASSQGTVGNTIYF
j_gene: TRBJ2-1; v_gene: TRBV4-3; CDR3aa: CASSLAGGPNEQFF
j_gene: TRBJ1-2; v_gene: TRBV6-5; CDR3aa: CASSYSGYGYGYTF
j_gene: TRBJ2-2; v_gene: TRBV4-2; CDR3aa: CASSQDRSGRGELFF
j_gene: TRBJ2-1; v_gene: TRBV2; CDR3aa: CASSATSGPYNEQFF